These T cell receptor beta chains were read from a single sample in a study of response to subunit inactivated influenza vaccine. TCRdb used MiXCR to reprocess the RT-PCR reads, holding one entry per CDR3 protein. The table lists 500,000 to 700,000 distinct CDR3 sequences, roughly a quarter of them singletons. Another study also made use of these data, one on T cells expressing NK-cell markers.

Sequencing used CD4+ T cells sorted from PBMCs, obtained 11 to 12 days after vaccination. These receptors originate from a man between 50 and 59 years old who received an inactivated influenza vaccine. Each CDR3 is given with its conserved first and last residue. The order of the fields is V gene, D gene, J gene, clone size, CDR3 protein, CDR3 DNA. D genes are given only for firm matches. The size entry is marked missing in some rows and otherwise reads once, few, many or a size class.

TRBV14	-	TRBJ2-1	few	CASSQVATSPQQFF	TGTGCCAGCAGCCAAGTAGCCACGTCGCCTCAGCAGTTCTTC
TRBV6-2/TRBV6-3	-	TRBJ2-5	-	CASSVVQGQETQYF	TGTGCCAGCAGTGTGGTTCAGGGCCAAGAGACCCAGTACTTC
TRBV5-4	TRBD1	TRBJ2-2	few	CAIPLTGGRGELFF	TGTGCCATCCCCTTGACAGGGGGTCGCGGGGAGCTGTTTTTT
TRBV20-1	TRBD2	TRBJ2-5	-	CSASPGSGGGETQYF	TGCAGTGCTAGCCCGGGGAGCGGGGGTGGAGAGACCCAGTACTTC
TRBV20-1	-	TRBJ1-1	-	CSATKNTEAFF	TGCAGTGCCACCAAAAACACTGAAGCTTTCTTT
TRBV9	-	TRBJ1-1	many	CASSATANTEAFF	TGTGCCAGCAGCGCTACAGCGAACACTGAAGCTTTCTTT
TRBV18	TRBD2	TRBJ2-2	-	CASSPGLAGDTGELFF	TGTGCCAGCTCCCCCGGACTAGCGGGAGACACCGGGGAGCTGTTTTTT
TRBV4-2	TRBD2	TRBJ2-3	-	CASSQEGRASGGLTDTQYF	TGTGCCAGCAGCCAAGAAGGAAGGGCTAGCGGGGGCCTCACAGATACGCAGTATTTT
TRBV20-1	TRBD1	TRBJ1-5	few	CSASKGGGDQPQHF	TGCAGTGCTAGTAAGGGAGGGGGCGATCAGCCCCAGCATTTT
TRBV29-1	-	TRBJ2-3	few	CSGRWAGTDTQYF	TGCAGCGGGCGGTGGGCCGGCACAGATACGCAGTATTTT
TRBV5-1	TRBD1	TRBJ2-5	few	CASSAGQGQETQYF	TGCGCCAGCAGCGCCGGACAGGGACAAGAGACCCAGTACTTC
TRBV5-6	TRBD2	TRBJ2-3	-	CASSGGPGLATDTQYF	TGTGCCAGCAGCGGCGGACCGGGACTAGCTACAGATACGCAGTATTTT
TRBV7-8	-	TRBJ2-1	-	CASSSQTPSAYNEQFF	TGTGCCAGCAGCTCCCAGACCCCTTCGGCCTACAATGAGCAGTTCTTC
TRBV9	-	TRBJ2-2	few	CASSRLSRINTGELFF	TGTGCCAGCAGCAGGTTAAGTCGGATAAACACCGGGGAGCTGTTTTTT
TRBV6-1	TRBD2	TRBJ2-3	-	CASSVPPGAGGRTDTQYF	TGTGCCAGCAGTGTTCCCCCCGGTGCGGGGGGGCGCACAGATACGCAGTATTTT
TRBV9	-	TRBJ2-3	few	CASSVRPVLDTQYF	TGTGCCAGCAGCGTAAGACCGGTGTTAGATACGCAGTATTTT
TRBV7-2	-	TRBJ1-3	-	CASSSGPASSGNTIYF	TGTGCCAGCAGCTCCGGGCCTGCTTCCTCTGGAAACACCATATATTTT
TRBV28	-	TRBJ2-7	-	CASSPGPEAYEQYF	TGTGCCAGCAGCCCCGGGCCGGAAGCCTACGAGCAGTACTTC